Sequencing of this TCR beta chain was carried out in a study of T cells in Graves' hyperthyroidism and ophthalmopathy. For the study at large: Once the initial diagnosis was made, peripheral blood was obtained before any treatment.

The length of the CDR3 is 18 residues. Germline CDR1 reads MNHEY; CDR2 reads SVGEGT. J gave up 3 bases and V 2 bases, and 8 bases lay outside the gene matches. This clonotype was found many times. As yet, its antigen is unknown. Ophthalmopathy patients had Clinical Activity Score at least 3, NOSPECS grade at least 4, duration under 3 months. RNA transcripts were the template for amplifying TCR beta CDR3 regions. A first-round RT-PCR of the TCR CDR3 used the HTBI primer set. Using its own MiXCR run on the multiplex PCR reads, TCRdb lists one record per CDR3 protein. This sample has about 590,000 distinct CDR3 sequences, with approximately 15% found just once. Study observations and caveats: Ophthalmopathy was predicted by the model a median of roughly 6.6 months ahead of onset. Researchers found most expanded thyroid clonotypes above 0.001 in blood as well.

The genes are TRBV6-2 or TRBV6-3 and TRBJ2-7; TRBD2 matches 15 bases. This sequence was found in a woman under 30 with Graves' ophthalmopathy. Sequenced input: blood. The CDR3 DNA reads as TGTGCCAGCAGTTACATTGGACTAGCGGGAGGGCGTTACTACGAGCAGTACTTC. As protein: CASSYIGLAGGRYYEQYF.